This T cell receptor beta chain came from a study of Graves' ophthalmopathy and Graves' hyperthyroidism. Across the study: Specimen type is peripheral blood, obtained at initial diagnosis before any treatment.

Worth noting for this clonotype: What it binds is not known. A much more abundant neighbour one base away suggests this may be a read error. The CDR3 ends on some other residue instead of the conserved phenylalanine or tryptophan, so this is likely a read error.

The study excluded patients with other autoimmune diseases, uncontrolled infections, pregnancy or lactation. The diagnostic workup employed clinical symptoms, serum thyroxine, TRAb, thyroid ultrasound and orbital computed tomography. The study, taken as a whole, reports: The 13-signature model separated ophthalmopathy from stable hyperthyroidism at 85% to 90% sensitivity and around 81% specificity.

Scientists amplified the TCR beta CDR3 regions from RNA transcripts. HTBI-primed first-round RT-PCR preceded second-round multiplex PCR. TCRdb called the multiplex PCR reads again in MiXCR, with one record for every CDR3 protein. In the table there are a few hundred thousand distinct CDR3 sequences, 15% of which are singletons. Between the trimmed V and J ends, which lost 2 bases and 6 bases, there was a span of 16 bases. The CDR3 length is 16 residues. Germline V gene lookup returns CDR1 MNHNS and CDR2 SASEGT. The sequencing input was peripheral blood. The rearrangement uses TRBV6-1 and TRBJ2-2; no reliable D call. The clonotype comes from a woman aged 18-35 years with stable Graves' hyperthyroidism. In nucleotides, the CDR3 is TGTGCCAGCAGTGAATGGACCGCCGGAAGTGCCGGGGAGCTGTTTGTT. Amino acids: CASSEWTAGSAGELFV.